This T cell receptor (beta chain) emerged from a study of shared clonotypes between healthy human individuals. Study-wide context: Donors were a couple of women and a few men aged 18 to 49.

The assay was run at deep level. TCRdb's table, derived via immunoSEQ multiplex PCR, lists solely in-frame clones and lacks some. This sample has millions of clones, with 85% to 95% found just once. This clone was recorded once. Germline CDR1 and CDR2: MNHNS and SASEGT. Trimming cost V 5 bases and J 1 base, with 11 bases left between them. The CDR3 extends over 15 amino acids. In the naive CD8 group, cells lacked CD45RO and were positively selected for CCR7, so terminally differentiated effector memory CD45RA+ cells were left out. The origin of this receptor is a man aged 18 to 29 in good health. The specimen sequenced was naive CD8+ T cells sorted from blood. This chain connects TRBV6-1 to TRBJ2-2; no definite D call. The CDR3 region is CASSFRTVNTGELFF. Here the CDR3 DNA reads TGTGCCAGCAGTTTCCGGACGGTGAACACCGGGGAGCTGTTTTTT.